This T cell receptor (beta chain) was obtained from a study of cytomegalovirus exposure and HLA in healthy donors. Points on this clone: No antigen is known for it.

Between the trimmed V and J ends, which lost 2 bases and 1 base, there was a span of 6 bases. CDR3 length: 15 amino acids. Looked up from germline, CDR1 is MNHNY and CDR2 is SVGAGI (reference sequence). Overall study findings and caveats: Links to common viral pathogens appeared, in a later analysis, for several of the most significant clusters. The authors enumerated over 150 TCR beta chains as linked to cytomegalovirus.

The PCR had 60 Vbeta and 13 Jbeta primers. Assay used: immunoSEQ multiplex PCR; TCRdb lists only in-frame clones, some missing. The sample holds approximately 120,000 clones, more than 65% seen once. What was sequenced was PBMCs. The V and J genes are TRBV6-6 and TRBJ2-6, with a possible D match to TRBD2 (6 bases). The TCR comes from a man between 18 and 35 years old in good health and CMV-seropositive. In DNA, the CDR3 is TGTGCCAGCAGTTACGGGGGGTCTGGGGCCAACGTCCTGACTTTC. Amino acid sequence: CASSYGGSGANVLTF.